This T cell receptor beta chain was recovered during a study of blood T cell repertoires in COVID-19. As for the study in general: COVID-19 samples, acute and convalescent, were from the United States, Italy and Spain. From T cells, B-cell-depleted T cells, or PBMCs came the material, which was cDNA or gDNA.

TCRdb keeps only in-frame clones here, not all; method: immunoSEQ multiplex PCR. Here the sample spans some 300,000 clones, roughly nine tenths being singletons. Across about two dozen US areas, participants ranged in age from roughly 18 to 95 years. In the 2 weeks before study entry, exposed participants met a COVID-19 case, which was PCR-confirmed or clinician-diagnosed. J was trimmed by 3 bases and V by 6 bases; bases with no gene match: 3. The length of the CDR3 is 14 residues. Germline CDR1 LNHDA, CDR2 SQIVND (reference sequence). Sequenced input: PBMCs or T cells enriched from blood (not recorded which). The chain is built from TRBV19 and TRBJ1-4; 8 bases map to TRBD1. This sequence was found in a woman aged 45-60 years who had been exposed to COVID-19. CDR3 sequence (DNA): TGTGCCAGTAGCGTACAGGGGGCTAATGAAAAACTGTTTTTT. Encoded protein: CASSVQGANEKLFF.